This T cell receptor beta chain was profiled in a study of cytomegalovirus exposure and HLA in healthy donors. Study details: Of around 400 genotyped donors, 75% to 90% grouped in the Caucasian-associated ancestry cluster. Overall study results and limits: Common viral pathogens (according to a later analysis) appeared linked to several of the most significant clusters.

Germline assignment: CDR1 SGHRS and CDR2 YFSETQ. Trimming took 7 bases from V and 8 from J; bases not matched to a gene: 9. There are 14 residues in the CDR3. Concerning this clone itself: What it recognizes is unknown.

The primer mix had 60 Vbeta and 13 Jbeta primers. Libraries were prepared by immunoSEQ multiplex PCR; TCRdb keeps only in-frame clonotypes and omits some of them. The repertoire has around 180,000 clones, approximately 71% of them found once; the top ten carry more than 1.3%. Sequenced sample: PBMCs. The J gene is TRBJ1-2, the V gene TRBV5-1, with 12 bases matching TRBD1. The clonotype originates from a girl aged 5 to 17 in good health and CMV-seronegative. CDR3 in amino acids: CASRPGQGAPGYTF. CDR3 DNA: TGCGCCAGCCGCCCGGGACAGGGGGCGCCCGGCTACACCTTC.